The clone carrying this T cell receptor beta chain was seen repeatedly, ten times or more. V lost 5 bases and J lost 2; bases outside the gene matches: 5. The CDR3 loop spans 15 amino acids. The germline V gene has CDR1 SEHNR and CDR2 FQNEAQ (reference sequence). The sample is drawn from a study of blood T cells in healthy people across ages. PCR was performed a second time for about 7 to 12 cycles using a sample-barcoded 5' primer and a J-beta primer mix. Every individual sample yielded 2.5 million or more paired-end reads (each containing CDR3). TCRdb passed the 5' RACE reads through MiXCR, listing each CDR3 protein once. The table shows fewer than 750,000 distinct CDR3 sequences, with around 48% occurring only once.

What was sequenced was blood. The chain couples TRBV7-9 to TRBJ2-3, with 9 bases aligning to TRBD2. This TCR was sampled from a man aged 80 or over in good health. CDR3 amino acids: CASSHLAGNTDTQYF. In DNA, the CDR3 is TGTGCCAGCAGCCACCTAGCGGGGAACACAGATACGCAGTATTTT.